These 32 T cell receptor beta chains came from one sample sequenced in a study of early T cells in non-severe SARS-CoV-2 infection. TCRdb re-called the 5' RACE reads through MiXCR, storing one row per CDR3 protein. The sample gives approximately 80,000 distinct CDR3 sequences, about 10% of which show up once; 12% is in the top ten. Sequences were derived from whole blood, sampled at baseline. The receptor source for this set is an adult who was a healthcare worker with PCR-confirmed SARS-CoV-2 infection or an uninfected control (not recorded which).

The chain has TRBV2 and TRBJ1-5; a weak D match, TRBD1 (5 bases). V lost 8 bases, J lost 5 bases, and 10 bases lay in between. CDR3 length equals 12 residues. CDR1 is SNHLY and CDR2 is FYNNEI in the germline V gene. In DNA form, the CDR3 reads TGTGCCAGCTGGGGCAGTCATCAGCCCCAGCATTTT. Encoded protein: CASWGSHQPQHF.

This clonotype appeared many times. CDR3: CASSWTPLAGAGNEQFF. The CDR3 nucleotides are TGCGCCAGCAGCTGGACCCCACTAGCGGGGGCGGGTAATGAGCAGTTCTTC. The chain carries TRBV5-1 and TRBJ2-1, with 11 positions matching TRBD2. This CDR3 contains 17 residues. Looked up from germline, CDR1 is SGHRS and CDR2 is YFSETQ. V shed 3 bases, J shed 7 bases, and the junction held 12 bases outside the gene matches.

There are many counts of this clonotype. The V call is TRBV27, the J call TRBJ1-5, with TRBD1 identical over 9 bases. The CDR3 has 14 residues. Looked up from germline, CDR1 is MNHEY and CDR2 is SMNVEV (reference sequence). With V trimmed by 6 bases and J by 5 bases, 5 bases remained unmatched. This CDR3 reads CASRTGGRDQPQHF. The CDR3 DNA follows: TGTGCCAGCAGGACAGGGGGAAGGGATCAGCCCCAGCATTTT.

This clonotype was seen more than once but under ten times. V gene TRBV12-3 or TRBV12-4 combines with J gene TRBJ1-5; TRBD1 might be the D (5 bases). The CDR3 extends over 15 amino acids. Trimming stripped 3 bases from V and 0 bases from J, with 9 bases between. This CDR3 reads CASSLRGVSNQPQHF. The DNA for the CDR3 is TGTGCCAGCAGTTTGCGAGGGGTTAGCAATCAGCCCCAGCATTTT.

This clonotype was found a few times. The chain uses TRBV4-2 and TRBJ2-7, with 7 positions matching TRBD2. The CDR3 loop spans 14 amino acids. Germline V gives CDR1 LGHNA, CDR2 YNFKEQ. The V and J ends lost 0 bases and 7 bases, in that order; junction bases with no gene match: 6. Here the CDR3 reads CASSQDRGAGEQYF. CDR3 nucleotide sequence: TGTGCCAGCAGCCAAGATCGGGGAGCGGGGGAGCAGTACTTC.

This clonotype was recorded many times. The V gene is TRBV12-3 or TRBV12-4, the J gene TRBJ2-1, with 10 bases that match TRBD2. V lost 7 bases and J lost 3; bases outside the gene matches: 6. The CDR3 extends over 15 amino acids. Here the CDR3 DNA reads TGTGCCAGCACCCAAAGCGGGGGGGGCTACAATGAGCAGTTCTTC. Amino acid sequence: CASTQSGGGYNEQFF.

The genes are TRBV5-5 and TRBJ2-3; D is perhaps TRBD2 (6 bases). The CDR3 sequence is 16 residues long. V lost 1 base to trimming and J lost 2 bases, with 14 bases between them. Germline CDR1 and CDR2: SGHKS and YYEKEE (reference sequence). CDR3 loop: CASSLPGTGITDTQYF. CDR3 bases: TGTGCCAGCAGCTTGCCCGGGACTGGCATCACAGATACGCAGTATTTT.

Concerning this clonotype: One end of the junction fails to match germline, which may point to a read error. V is TRBV3-1 and J is TRBJ1-1, with 9 positions matching TRBD1. CDR1 LGHDT and CDR2 YNNKEL come from the germline V gene (reference sequence). There are 14 residues in the CDR3. The CDR3 DNA reads as TGTGCCAGCAGCTCACTGGACAGGGGTACTGTAGCTTTCTTT. Protein sequence: CASSSLDRGTVAFF.

This clonotype was recorded many times. The chain recombines TRBV9 with TRBJ2-3; D not certain. Trimming shortened V by 7 bases and J by 2 bases, and 14 bases separated the two germline ends. Germline values: CDR1 SGDLS, CDR2 YYNGEE. The CDR3 runs to 14 residues. The CDR3 DNA reads TGTGCCAGCTCAACAGCCCCGCTCACAGATACGCAGTATTTT. Protein product: CASSTAPLTDTQYF.

This clonotype was seen more than once but under ten times. The chain has TRBV29-1 and TRBJ2-3; D remains unclear. V was trimmed by 4 bases and J by 2 bases, leaving 13 bases between them. The germline V gene has CDR1 SQVTM and CDR2 ANQGSEA. The CDR3 spans 14 residues. This chain's CDR3 is CSVGNLGSTDTQYF. As DNA, the CDR3 is TGCAGCGTTGGTAATCTTGGTTCCACAGATACGCAGTATTTT.

The rearrangement links TRBV12-5 to TRBJ1-6; D possibly corresponds to TRBD1 (5 bases). Trimming stripped 4 bases from V and 8 bases from J, with 9 bases between. The CDR3 has 13 residues. The germline CDR1 and CDR2 sequences are LGHNT and FRNRAP. The CDR3 reads CASGWGLDSPLHF. CDR3 in DNA: TGTGCTAGTGGTTGGGGGTTAGATTCACCCCTCCACTTT. Using reference TRBV12-5 and TRBJ1-6 for the parts outside the CDR3, the full variable domain is DARVTQTPRHKVTEMGQEVTMRCQPILGHNTVFWYRQTMMQGLELLAYFRNRAPLDDSGMPKDRFSAEMPDATLATLKIQPSEPRDSAVYFCASGWGLDSPLHFGNGTRLTVT.

This clonotype was found many times. CDR3 coding DNA: TGTGCCAGCAGCATACGTCACGATGGACGGGACTCCTACGAGCAGTACTTC. Protein product: CASSIRHDGRDSYEQYF. The rearrangement uses TRBV7-9 and TRBJ2-7; possible D gene TRBD2, 5 bases. Looked up from germline, CDR1 is SEHNR and CDR2 is FQNEAQ (reference sequence). CDR3 length: 17 residues. Deletions cut 5 bases from V and 0 bases from J, with 20 bases between.

There are a few counts of this clonotype. The rearrangement uses TRBV12-3 or TRBV12-4 and TRBJ1-1; 7 nucleotides match TRBD1. Losses at the gene ends were 1 base for V and 5 bases for J; bases not matched to a gene: 7. CDR3 length: 15 amino acids. CDR3 nucleotides: TGTGCCAGCAGTTTAGAGGGGGCGCCGAAGACTGAAGCTTTCTTT. The encoded protein is CASSLEGAPKTEAFF.

There are many counts of this clonotype. The chain recombines TRBV5-5 with TRBJ1-2; D gene uncertain. Trimming cost V 4 bases and J 7 bases, with 11 bases left between them. Germline V gene lookup returns CDR1 SGHKS and CDR2 YYEKEE (reference sequence). The CDR3 covers 12 residues. CDR3 residues: CASSPGTFGYTF. CDR3 sequence (DNA): TGTGCCAGCAGCCCCGGAACGTTTGGCTACACCTTC. Using reference TRBV5-5 and TRBJ1-2 for the parts outside the CDR3, the full variable domain is DAGVTQSPTHLIKTRGQQVTLRCSPISGHKSVSWYQQVLGQGPQFIFQYYEKEERGRGNFPDRFSARQFPNYSSELNVNALLLGDSALYLCASSPGTFGYTFGSGTRLTVV.

This clonotype was recorded at least ten times. The J gene is TRBJ1-3, the V gene TRBV12-3 or TRBV12-4, with TRBD1 as a possible D gene (6 bases). Trimming removed 3 bases from V and 2 bases from J, with 14 bases in between. The CDR3 length is 16 residues. The CDR3 nucleotides read TGTGCCAGCAGTTTTGACAGGCAGCCTCCTGGAAACACCATATATTTT. Encoded protein: CASSFDRQPPGNTIYF.

V gene TRBV19 combines with J gene TRBJ2-5; D is ambiguous. The CDR3 loop spans 14 amino acids. Germline CDR1 LNHDA, CDR2 SQIVND (reference sequence). Trimming left V 5 bases short and J 4 bases short, with 14 bases between. The CDR3, as DNA: TGTGCCAGTAGTTTGTCAAGGACGCGAGAGACCCAGTACTTC. Translation: CASSLSRTRETQYF.

The V and J genes are TRBV20-1 and TRBJ1-2; the D is unclear. V lost 3 bases, J lost 1 base, and 9 bases lay in between. This CDR3 is 13 amino acids long. Germline V gives CDR1 DFQATT, CDR2 SNEGSKA (reference sequence). CDR3 nucleotide sequence: TGCAGTGCTAGTCGCGGCTATAACTATGGCTACACCTTC. Translating gives CSASRGYNYGYTF.

The chain couples TRBV2 to TRBJ2-3, with TRBD2 matching over 9 bases. This CDR3 is 14 amino acids long. Germline lookup yields CDR1 SNHLY and CDR2 FYNNEI. Trimming removed 6 bases from V and 5 bases from J; junction bases left unmatched: 6. In DNA, the CDR3 is TGTGCCAGCAGCCCTAGCGGGGTTGGAGATACGCAGTATTTT. Encoded protein: CASSPSGVGDTQYF.

The table lists this clonotype with a few counts. The chain has TRBV7-7 and TRBJ2-5; D unresolved. CDR1 is SSHAT, CDR2 FNYEAQ, per germline (reference sequence). V was pared by 5 bases and J by 5 bases, with 21 bases between. This CDR3 has 16 amino acids. The CDR3 sequence is CASSPLGWGNSETQYF. The CDR3 DNA sequence: TGTGCCAGCAGCCCACTGGGTTGGGGTAACTCCGAGACCCAGTACTTC.

The sample holds a few counts of this clonotype. DNA for the CDR3: TGCAGTGCAGGAAAACTGTTTTTT. Residues: CSAGKLFF. The gene calls are TRBV20-1 and TRBJ1-4; D remains unclear. Trimming took off 6 bases at V and 10 bases at J, with 3 bases between the two ends. CDR3 size: 8 residues. Germline V gives CDR1 DFQATT, CDR2 SNEGSKA (reference sequence).

The table lists this clonotype with a few counts. This CDR3 is CASSLALGGTDTQYF. The DNA of the CDR3 is TGTGCCAGCAGCTTAGCGCTTGGGGGCACAGATACGCAGTATTTT. The chain links TRBV7-6 to TRBJ2-3; D is uncertain. Trimming pared 0 bases from V and 1 base from J, leaving 8 bases between. The CDR3 covers 15 residues. Germline-derived CDR1 and CDR2 are SGHVS and FNYEAQ.

The chain uses TRBV28 and TRBJ1-1, with a weak D call TRBD1 (5 bases). CDR1 and CDR2 from the germline V gene are MDHEN and SYDVKM. There are 13 residues in the CDR3. V dropped 3 bases and J dropped 5 bases, with 10 bases sitting between them. The CDR3 sequence: CASSFRGVTEAFF. The CDR3, as DNA: TGTGCCAGCAGTTTTCGGGGGGTAACTGAAGCTTTCTTT.

The chain links TRBV7-2 to TRBJ2-2; D remains unclear. CDR1 SGHTA and CDR2 FQGNSA come from the germline V gene. The ends were cut back, 1 base at V and 6 bases at J, with 9 bases in the middle. The CDR3 runs to 14 residues. The CDR3 nucleotides read TGTGCCAGCAGCTTAGATAGGGTGCCCGGGGAGCTGTTTTTT. Residues: CASSLDRVPGELFF.

V is TRBV12-3 or TRBV12-4 and J is TRBJ2-3; 7 positions match TRBD2. CDR3 length: 15 residues. Germline trimming cut 5 bases from V and 0 bases from J; bases unmatched to any gene: 5. The chain's CDR3 is CASSRAGSSTDTQYF. The CDR3 nucleotides are TGTGCCAGCAGTCGAGCGGGGTCTAGCACAGATACGCAGTATTTT.

This clonotype was seen a few times. The rearrangement links TRBV7-8 to TRBJ2-6; D might be TRBD1 (5 bases). Looked up from germline, CDR1 is SGHVS and CDR2 is FQNEAQ. The CDR3 loop spans 18 amino acids. V was cut by 2 bases and J by 2 bases, with 16 bases left in between. The DNA of the CDR3 is TGTGCCAGCAGCTTATTGCCCCGACAGATCGCTGGGGCCAACGTCCTGACTTTC. It encodes CASSLLPRQIAGANVLTF.

This clonotype was observed many times. V and J are TRBV7-6 and TRBJ2-1; weak D call: TRBD1 (5 bases). The V and J ends lost 0 bases and 7 bases respectively, with 16 bases between them. Germline V lookup: CDR1 SGHVS, CDR2 FNYEAQ. The CDR3 consists of 16 residues. The DNA for the CDR3 is TGTGCCAGCAGCTTAGCGGCCCCTCTAGGGGCGAATGAGCAGTTCTTC. Encoded protein: CASSLAAPLGANEQFF.

This chain uses TRBV5-4 with TRBJ1-4; D is uncertain. The CDR3 runs to 16 residues. The ends were cut back, 0 bases at V and 3 bases at J, with 12 bases in the middle. Germline CDR1 is SGHNT and CDR2 is YYREEE (reference sequence). The CDR3 is CASSLEVGRPNEKLFF. The CDR3 coding sequence is TGTGCCAGCAGCTTGGAGGTGGGCAGGCCTAATGAAAAACTGTTTTTT.

The sample holds many counts of this clonotype. The rearrangement uses TRBV24-1 and TRBJ2-1; 13 bases are shared with TRBD2. This CDR3 is built from 19 residues. Trimming took 2 bases from V and 4 from J; bases not matched to a gene: 10. Germline V gives CDR1 KGHDR, CDR2 SFDVKD. The CDR3 bases are TGTGCCACCAGTGATTCCACCCGCCCGGGACTAGCGGGGTACAATGAGCAGTTCTTC. Its protein product is CATSDSTRPGLAGYNEQFF.

The genes are TRBV12-3 or TRBV12-4 and TRBJ2-1, with unresolved D. The V and J ends lost 1 base and 0 bases respectively, with 7 bases between them. The CDR3 is 15 amino acids. The CDR3 sequence is CASSLGIGSYNEQFF. The CDR3 DNA sequence: TGTGCCAGCAGTTTAGGGATCGGCTCCTACAATGAGCAGTTCTTC.

The genes are TRBV4-2 and TRBJ2-5; no clear D. This CDR3 has 14 amino acids. V lost 0 bases and J lost 5, with 10 bases in between. CDR1 is LGHNA, CDR2 YNFKEQ, per germline. The CDR3 DNA reads TGTGCCAGCAGCCAAGACTCAAGGATGGAGACCCAGTACTTC. This sequence encodes CASSQDSRMETQYF.

This clonotype appeared many times. The V and J genes are TRBV7-9 and TRBJ2-2, with D unclear. This CDR3 comprises 12 residues. The ends were cut back, 1 base at V and 6 bases at J, with 3 bases in the middle. Germline V gene lookup returns CDR1 SEHNR and CDR2 FQNEAQ (reference sequence). This CDR3 reads CASSLEAGELFF. CDR3 DNA sequence: TGTGCCAGCAGCTTAGAGGCCGGGGAGCTGTTTTTT. The full variable domain, with the rest looked up from reference TRBV7-9 and TRBJ2-2, is DTGVSQNPRHKITKRGQNVTFRCDPISEHNRLYWYRQTLGQGPEFLTYFQNEAQLEKSRLLSDRFSAERPKGSFSTLEIQRTEQGDSAMYLCASSLEAGELFFGEGSRLTVL.

The J gene is TRBJ1-5, the V gene TRBV7-9, with a possible D match to TRBD1 (5 bases). The CDR3 sequence is 14 residues long. V was clipped by 10 bases and J by 5 bases, with 18 bases between them. CDR1 and CDR2 (germline): SEHNR, FQNEAQ (reference sequence). The CDR3 nucleotides read TGTGCCAAATTCAGGGCAGAGGGAGATCAGCCCCAGCATTTT. Its translation: CAKFRAEGDQPQHF.